This is a list of T cell receptor beta chains from one sample in a study of CDR3 diversity in severe acne. Via MiXCR, TCRdb re-called the PCR reads, giving one row per CDR3 protein. The table records about 100,000 distinct CDR3 sequences, more than 45% of them present only once. Sequenced: blood. All receptors derive from a male donor with acne. Each CDR3 is given with its conserved first and last residue.

V gene	J gene	CDR3 protein
TRBV24-1	TRBJ2-2	CASSLGLAGPTGELFF
TRBV20-1	TRBJ2-3	CSALAGTQYF
TRBV10-2	TRBJ2-7	CASCEGERFDEQYF
TRBV7-9	TRBJ1-4	CASSLPDRGRGKLFF
TRBV24-1	TRBJ2-7	CATSKGEGYEQYF
TRBV7-2	TRBJ1-5	CASSQVGRGGNQPQHF
TRBV20-1	TRBJ2-1	CSATSGRSYNEQFF
TRBV29-1	TRBJ1-4	CSVESVSTDEKLFF
TRBV7-9	TRBJ2-7	CASSSPRTAYEQYF
TRBV10-3	TRBJ2-3	CATLGIGTDTQYF
TRBV20-1	TRBJ1-2	CSAWTGEVDGYTF
TRBV12-3/TRBV12-4	TRBJ1-5	CASSLGGGLGNQPQHF
TRBV7-3	TRBJ2-6	CASSPTGGANVLTF
TRBV9	TRBJ1-5	CASSPGRGYQPQHF
TRBV7-2	TRBJ2-7	CASSLTGGSYEQYF
TRBV29-1	TRBJ1-4	CSAGPGRTEKLFF
TRBV7-9	TRBJ2-2	CASSSSDTGELFF
TRBV5-6	TRBJ2-3	CTSSDSFLSTDTQYF
TRBV6-1	TRBJ2-5	CASSPPLSGETQYF
TRBV7-8	TRBJ2-1	CASSWGWGGSYNEQFF
TRBV2	TRBJ1-1	CASSRQIEAFF
TRBV7-9	.	CASSPGGTSAYNEQFF
TRBV19	TRBJ2-2	CTSSIRGATGELFF
TRBV7-8	TRBJ2-5	CASRLGYQETQYF
TRBV7-2	TRBJ2-1	CASSQQTSDSYSEQFF
TRBV15	TRBJ2-3	CATSSGTSKRTDTQYF
TRBV7-9	.	CASSERFDSPQETQYF
TRBV28	TRBJ2-3	CASSLVRTSGRETSSTDTQYF
TRBV6-5	TRBJ2-2	CASSYSTGRHNTGELFF
TRBV2	TRBJ1-6	CASSPRNSSPLHF
TRBV25-1	TRBJ1-1	CASSSTDYTEAFF
TRBV12-3/TRBV12-4	TRBJ2-3	CASSIGTGRLQATDTQYF
TRBV2	TRBJ1-6	CASSDPQGAVSSYNSPLHF
TRBV14	TRBJ2-6	CASSQVGTTSGANVLTF
TRBV28	TRBJ2-7	CASSLHDGRRDYERYF
TRBV20-1	TRBJ2-6	CSANRGGASGANVLTF
TRBV2	TRBJ2-4	CASSEGTVDIQYF
TRBV5-6	TRBJ2-7	CASASTGTSYEQYF
TRBV7-3	TRBJ2-7	CASSFYICSARDVTSGRGVYEQYF
TRBV6-5	TRBJ1-5	CASSRVGTGNQPQHF
TRBV6-5	TRBJ2-2	CASSYRPGELFF